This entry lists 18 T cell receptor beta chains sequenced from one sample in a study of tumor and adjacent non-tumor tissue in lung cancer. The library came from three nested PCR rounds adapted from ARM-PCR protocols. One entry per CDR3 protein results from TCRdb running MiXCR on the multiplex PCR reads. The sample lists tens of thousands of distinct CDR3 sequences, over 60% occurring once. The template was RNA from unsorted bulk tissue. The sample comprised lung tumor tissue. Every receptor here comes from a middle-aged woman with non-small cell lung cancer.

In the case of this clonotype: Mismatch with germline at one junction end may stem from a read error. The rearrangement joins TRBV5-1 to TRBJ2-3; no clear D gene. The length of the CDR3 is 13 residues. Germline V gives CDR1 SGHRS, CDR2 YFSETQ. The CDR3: CTSSLPATDTQYF. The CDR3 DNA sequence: TGCACCAGCAGCTTGCCGGCAACAGATACGCAGTATTTT. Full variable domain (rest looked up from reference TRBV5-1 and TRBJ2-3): KAGVTQTPRYLIKTRGQQVTLSCSPISGHRSVSWYQQTPGQGLQFLFEYFSETQRNKGNFPGRFSGRQFSNSRSEMNVSTLELGDSALYLCTSSLPATDTQYFGPGTRLTVL.

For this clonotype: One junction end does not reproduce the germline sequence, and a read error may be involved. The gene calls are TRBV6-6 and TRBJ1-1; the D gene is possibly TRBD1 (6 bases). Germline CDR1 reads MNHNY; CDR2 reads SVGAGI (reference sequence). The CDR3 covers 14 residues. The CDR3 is CDSSGQGKDTEAFF. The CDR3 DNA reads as TGTGACAGCAGTGGCCAGGGGAAGGACACTGAAGCTTTCTTT.

The CDR3 DNA follows: TGTCCTAGCAGCAGAGCCTCTGGAAACACCATATATTTT. This gives the protein CPSSRASGNTIYF. V gene TRBV11-2 combines with J gene TRBJ1-3; D not certain. This CDR3 contains 13 residues. The germline CDR1 and CDR2 sequences are SGHAT and FQNNGV. Based on the CDR3 plus reference TRBV11-2 and TRBJ1-3, the full variable domain is EAGVAQSPRYKIIEKRQSVAFWCNPISGHATLYWYQQILGQGPKLLIQFQNNGVVDDSQLPKDRFSAERLKGVDSTLKIQPAKLEDSAVYLCPSSRASGNTIYFGEGSWLTVV.

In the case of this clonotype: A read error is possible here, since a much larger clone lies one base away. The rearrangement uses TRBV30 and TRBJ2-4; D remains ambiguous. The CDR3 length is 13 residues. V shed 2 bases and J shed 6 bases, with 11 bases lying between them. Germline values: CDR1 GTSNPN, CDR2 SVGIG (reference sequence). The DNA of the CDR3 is TGTGCCTGGAGTCAGGTAGAACGAAACATTCAGTACTTC. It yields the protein CAWSQVERNIQYF.

CDR3 nucleotides: TGTGCCAGCAACCCATACACTATTAGCAATCAGCCCCAGCATTTT. Translated, it gives CASNPYTISNQPQHF. V gene TRBV28 combines with J gene TRBJ1-5, with unresolved D. V shed 7 bases and J shed 0 bases, with 13 bases lying between them. CDR3 size: 15 residues. CDR1 MDHEN and CDR2 SYDVKM come from the germline V gene.

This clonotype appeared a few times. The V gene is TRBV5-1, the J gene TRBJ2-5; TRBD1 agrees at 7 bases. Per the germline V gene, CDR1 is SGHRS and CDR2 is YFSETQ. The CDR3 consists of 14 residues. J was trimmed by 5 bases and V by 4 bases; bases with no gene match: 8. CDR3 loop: CASSLKQGPETQYF. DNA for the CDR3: TGCGCCAGCAGCCTCAAACAGGGGCCGGAGACCCAGTACTTC. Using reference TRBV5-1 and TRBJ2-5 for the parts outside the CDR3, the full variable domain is KAGVTQTPRYLIKTRGQQVTLSCSPISGHRSVSWYQQTPGQGLQFLFEYFSETQRNKGNFPGRFSGRQFSNSRSEMNVSTLELGDSALYLCASSLKQGPETQYFGPGTRLLVL.

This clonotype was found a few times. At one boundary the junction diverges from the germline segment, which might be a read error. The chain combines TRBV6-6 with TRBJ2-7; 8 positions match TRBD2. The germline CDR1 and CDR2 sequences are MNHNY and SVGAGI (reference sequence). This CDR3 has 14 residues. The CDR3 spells CASNYSGSSLEQYF. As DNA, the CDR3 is TGTGCCAGCAATTACAGCGGGAGTTCCCTCGAGCAGTACTTC.

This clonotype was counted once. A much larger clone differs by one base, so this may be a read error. The CDR3 bases are TGTACCTGGAGTTTAGGGGAGACCCAGTACTTC. Its protein product is CTWSLGETQYF. V and J are TRBV30 and TRBJ2-5; no reliable D call. The CDR3 sequence is 11 residues long. Germline V gene lookup returns CDR1 GTSNPN and CDR2 SVGIG (reference sequence).

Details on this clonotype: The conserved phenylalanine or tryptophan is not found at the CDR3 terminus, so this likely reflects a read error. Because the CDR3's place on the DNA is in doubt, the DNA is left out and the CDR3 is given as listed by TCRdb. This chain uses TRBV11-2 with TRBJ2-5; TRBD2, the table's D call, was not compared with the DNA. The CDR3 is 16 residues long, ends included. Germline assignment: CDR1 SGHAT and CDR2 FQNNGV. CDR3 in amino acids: CASSLAGRRAQETQCV.

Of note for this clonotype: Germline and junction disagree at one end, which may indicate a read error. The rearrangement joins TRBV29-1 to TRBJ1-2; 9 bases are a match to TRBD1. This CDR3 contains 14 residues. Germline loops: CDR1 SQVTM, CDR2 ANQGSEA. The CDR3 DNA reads TGCAGCGTTGACAGTGGGACAGGGTATAATGGCTTCACCTTC. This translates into CSVDSGTGYNGFTF.

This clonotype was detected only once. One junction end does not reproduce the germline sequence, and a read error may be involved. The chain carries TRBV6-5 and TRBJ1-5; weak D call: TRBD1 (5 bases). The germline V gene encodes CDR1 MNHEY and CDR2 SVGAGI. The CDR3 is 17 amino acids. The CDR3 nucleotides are TGTGCCCGCAGCCCACAGTGGTCAGGGTTAGATAATCAGCCCCAGCATTTT. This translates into CARSPQWSGLDNQPQHF.

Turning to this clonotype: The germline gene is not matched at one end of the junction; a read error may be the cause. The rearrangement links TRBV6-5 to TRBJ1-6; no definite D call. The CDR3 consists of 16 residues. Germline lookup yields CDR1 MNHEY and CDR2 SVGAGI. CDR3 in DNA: TGTACCAGCAGGCCGAGAGACTGCTCCTATAATTCACCCCTCCACTTT. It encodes CTSRPRDCSYNSPLHF.

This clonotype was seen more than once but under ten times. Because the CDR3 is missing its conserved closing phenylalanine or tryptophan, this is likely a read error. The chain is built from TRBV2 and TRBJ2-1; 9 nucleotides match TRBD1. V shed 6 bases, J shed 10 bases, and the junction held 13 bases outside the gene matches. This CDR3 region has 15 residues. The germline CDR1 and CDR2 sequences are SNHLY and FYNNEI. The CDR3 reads CASRLTGTGFAEQFL. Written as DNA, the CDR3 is TGTGCCAGCAGGCTAACCGGGACAGGGTTTGCCGAGCAGTTCCTC.

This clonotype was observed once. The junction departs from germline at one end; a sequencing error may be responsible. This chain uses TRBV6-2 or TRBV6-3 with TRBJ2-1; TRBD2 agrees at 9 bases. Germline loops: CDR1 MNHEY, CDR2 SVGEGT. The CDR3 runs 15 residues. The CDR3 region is CGSRRSGGLYNEQFF. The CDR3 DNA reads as TGTGGCAGCAGGCGAAGCGGGGGGTTGTACAATGAACAGTTCTTC.

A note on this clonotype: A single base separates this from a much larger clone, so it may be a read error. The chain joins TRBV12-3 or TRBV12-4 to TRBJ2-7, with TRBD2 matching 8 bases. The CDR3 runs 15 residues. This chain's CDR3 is CAGSLDRGGRGEQYF. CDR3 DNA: TGTGCCGGCAGTTTAGATCGGGGGGGCCGCGGCGAGCAGTACTTC.

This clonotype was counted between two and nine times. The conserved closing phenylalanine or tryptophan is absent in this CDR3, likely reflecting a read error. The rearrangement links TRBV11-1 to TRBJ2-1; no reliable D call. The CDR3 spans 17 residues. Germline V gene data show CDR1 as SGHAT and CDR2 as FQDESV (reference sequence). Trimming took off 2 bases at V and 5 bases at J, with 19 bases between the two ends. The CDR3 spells CASSLKVPPTGDNEQFL. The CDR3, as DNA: TGTGCCAGCAGCTTAAAAGTCCCGCCGACCGGAGACAATGAGCAGTTCCTC.

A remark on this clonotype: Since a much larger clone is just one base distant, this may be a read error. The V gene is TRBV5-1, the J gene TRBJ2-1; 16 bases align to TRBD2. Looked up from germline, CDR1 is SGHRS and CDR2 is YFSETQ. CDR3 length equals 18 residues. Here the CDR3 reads CASTPGLAGGGSYNDQFF. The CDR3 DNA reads TGCGCCAGCACCCCGGGACTAGCGGGAGGGGGCTCCTACAATGATCAGTTCTTC.

The CDR3 DNA follows: TGTGCCAGCAGTCGGACAGGGCCCCCAGTTCGATACTATGAGCAGTACTTC. Amino acids: CASSRTGPPVRYYEQYF. This chain links TRBV5-5 with TRBJ2-7; TRBD1 aligns across 8 bases. Germline trimming cut 5 bases from V and 7 bases from J; bases unmatched to any gene: 20. The CDR3 is 17 amino acids. Per germline, CDR1 SGHKS and CDR2 YYEKEE (reference sequence).